This TCR beta chain is from a study of T cells in Graves' hyperthyroidism and ophthalmopathy. Study background: Staff took peripheral blood when the initial diagnosis was made, before any treatment began.

Overall study findings and caveats: Model-based prediction identified ophthalmopathy a median 6.5 months prior to its onset. Most thyroid clonotypes expanded above 0.001 appeared in blood too.

The V end was cut by 4 bases, the J end by 6 bases, with 4 bases between. Germline loops: CDR1 SNHLY, CDR2 FYNNEI. The CDR3 is 10 amino acids. This clonotype was seen many times. As yet, its antigen is unknown. Diagnostic assessment was based on clinical symptoms, serum thyroxine and TRAb, thyroid ultrasound and orbital computed tomography. TCR beta CDR3 regions were amplified from RNA. A first-round RT-PCR of the TCR CDR3 used the HTBI primer set. TCRdb re-analysed the multiplex PCR reads in MiXCR, keeping a single row per CDR3 protein. This table has hundreds of thousands of distinct CDR3 sequences, roughly 15% appearing once.

The receptor was isolated from a woman in her 50s with Graves' ophthalmopathy. Specimen: blood. The V call is TRBV2, the J call TRBJ2-7; no clear D. The CDR3 DNA is TGTGCCAGCAGTGGTTTCGAGCAGTACTTC. Amino acid sequence: CASSGFEQYF.